The clone carrying this TCR beta chain was picked up a small number of times. In the original analysis: The authors estimated nucleated cell counts from reference gene primer amplification. Assay used: immunoSEQ multiplex PCR; TCRdb lists only in-frame clones, some missing. From that table come the V and J calls and clone size; the DNA was used to work out D and trimming. The sample yields some 360,000 clones, more than 75% seen once. The sample is drawn from a study of blood T cell repertoires in COVID-19. Study as a whole: COVID-19 samples from acute and convalescent phases originated in the United States, Italy and Spain. The cDNA or gDNA used as material had been derived from T cells, B-cell-depleted T cells, or PBMCs.

Losses at the gene ends were 0 bases for V and 3 bases for J; bases not matched to a gene: 8. Germline loops: CDR1 SGHNT, CDR2 YYREEE (reference sequence). CDR3 length: 16 amino acids. This TCR derives from a woman aged 55-70 years with COVID-19, enrolled during active disease. The V gene is TRBV5-4, the J gene TRBJ2-5; the match to TRBD2 covers 7 bases. Material: peripheral blood. The CDR3 DNA reads TGTGCCAGCAGCTTGGCCGGAAGGCGGGGGAAAGAGACCCAGTACTTC. Encoded protein: CASSLAGRRGKETQYF.